This T cell receptor (beta chain) was observed in a study of blood T cell repertoires in COVID-19. Study-level background: Whether acute or convalescent, the COVID-19 samples came from the United States, Italy and Spain. From T cells, B-cell-depleted T cells, or PBMCs came the material, which was cDNA or gDNA.

How the authors handled the data: Reference gene primer amplification gave nucleated cell count estimates. The repertoire was sequenced with immunoSEQ multiplex PCR; TCRdb's copy has only in-frame clones and lacks some. V and J calls and clone size are given by that table; D and trimming were obtained from the DNA. The sample records approximately 230,000 clones, 86% being singletons. The sample was peripheral blood. The sequence was collected from a man younger than 45 who had recovered from COVID-19.

The CDR3: CASSPLEGETQYF. In DNA, the CDR3 is TGCGCCAGCAGCCCTCTGGAGGGCGAGACCCAGTACTTC. The chain joins TRBV4-1 to TRBJ2-5; a weak D match, TRBD2 (6 bases). Trimming pared 4 bases from V and 5 bases from J, leaving 11 bases between. Germline V lookup: CDR1 MGHRA, CDR2 YSYEKL. CDR3 size: 13 residues.